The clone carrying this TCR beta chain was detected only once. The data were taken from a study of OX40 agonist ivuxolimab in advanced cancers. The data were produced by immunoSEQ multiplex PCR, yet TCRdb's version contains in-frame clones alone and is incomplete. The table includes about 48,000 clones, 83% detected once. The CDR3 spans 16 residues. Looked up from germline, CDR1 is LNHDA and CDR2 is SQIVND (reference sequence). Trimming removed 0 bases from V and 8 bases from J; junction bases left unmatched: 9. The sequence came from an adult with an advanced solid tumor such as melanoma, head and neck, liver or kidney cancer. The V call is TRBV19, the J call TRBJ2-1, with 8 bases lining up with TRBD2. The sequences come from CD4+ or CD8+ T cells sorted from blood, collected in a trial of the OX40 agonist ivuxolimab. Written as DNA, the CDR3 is TGTGCCAGTAGTATAGATCGCGGGACTAGAGGCGATGAGCAGTTCTTC. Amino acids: CASSIDRGTRGDEQFF.